A selection of T cell receptor beta chains follows, all from one sample in a study of blood T cell repertoires in COVID-19. The protocol was immunoSEQ multiplex PCR, while the TCRdb copy is restricted to in-frame clones and leaves out a portion. Of fewer than 700,000 clones listed, roughly nine tenths are singletons. The sample was peripheral blood. These receptors originate from a woman in her forties or fifties with COVID-19, enrolled during active disease. Each CDR3 is given with its conserved first and last residue. The D gene is left open where the match is weak. A row's size may be missing; if present it is once, few, many or a size class.

len	j_gene	d_gene	v_gene	abundance	CDR3nt	CDR3aa
14	TRBJ2-3	-	TRBV5-1	-	TGCGCCAGCAGCTTGTTCGGGGTCACAGATACGCAGTATTTT	CASSLFGVTDTQYF
15	TRBJ2-7	TRBD2	TRBV4-1	once	TGCGCCAGCAGCCCCATTGGCGGGGGAGGAGATGAGCAGTACTTC	CASSPIGGGGDEQYF
13	TRBJ2-2	-	TRBV7-9	-	TGTGCCAGCAGCCTCGCGGGGACCGGGGAGCTGTTTTTT	CASSLAGTGELFF
13	TRBJ1-1	-	TRBV11-2	-	TGTGCCAGCAGCGGTGGGGGGGTAGCTGAAGCTTTCTTT	CASSGGGVAEAFF
13	TRBJ1-2	-	TRBV4-1	-	TGCGCCAGCAGCCAACTGGGGGCAGGTGGCTACACCTTC	CASSQLGAGGYTF
15	TRBJ2-7	-	TRBV27	-	TGTGCCAGCAGTTCCGCCCCGGGTCCCTCCTACGAGCAGTACTTC	CASSSAPGPSYEQYF
13	TRBJ1-4	TRBD1	TRBV30	-	TGTGCCTGGAGTGAGGACAGGGGTGAAAAACTGTTTTTT	CAWSEDRGEKLFF
15	TRBJ1-4	-	TRBV14	-	TGTGCCAGCAGCTTTCAGGGGCAACCAAATGAAAAACTGTTTTTT	CASSFQGQPNEKLFF
13	TRBJ1-1	TRBD1	TRBV18	few	TGTGCCAGCTCAGCATCCACACAGGGGGAAGCTTTCTTT	CASSASTQGEAFF
14	TRBJ2-3	TRBD1	TRBV19	once	TGTGCCAGTGGACAGGAGCTAACCACAGATACGCAGTATTTT	CASGQELTTDTQYF
13	TRBJ1-1	-	TRBV29-1	-	TGCAGCGCCGGCGGGGCCGCGGGTACTGAAGCTTTCTTT	CSAGGAAGTEAFF
15	TRBJ1-2	-	TRBV19	-	TGTGCCAGTAGTATCGGGACTGGGATGAAGTATGGCTACACCTTC	CASSIGTGMKYGYTF
16	TRBJ1-3	TRBD1	TRBV7-8	-	TGTGCCAGCAGCGTTTTTGCAGGGGGCTCTGGAAACACCATATATTTT	CASSVFAGGSGNTIYF
12	TRBJ1-1	-	TRBV6-6	once	TGTGCCAGCAGTTCCCGACAGGATGAAGCTTTCTTT	CASSSRQDEAFF
16	TRBJ2-7	TRBD1	TRBV27	-	TGTGCCAGCAGCCTCGACCCCGGGACAGTAACCTACGAGCAGTACTTC	CASSLDPGTVTYEQYF
14	TRBJ2-7	TRBD1	TRBV5-4	-	TGTGCCAGCAGCCTGGACAGGAATTTCTACGAGCAGTACTTC	CASSLDRNFYEQYF
17	TRBJ2-3	TRBD2	TRBV5-1	-	TGCGCCAGCAGCAACCCGGGACTAGCGGGTGGACGAGATACGCAGTATTTT	CASSNPGLAGGRDTQYF
14	TRBJ2-4	-	TRBV19	-	TGTGCCAGTAGTATAGAAGACAGGCCGGGCATTCAGTACTTC	CASSIEDRPGIQYF
13	TRBJ2-7	-	TRBV12-5	-	TGTGCTAGTGGTTTTTGGCCCGCCTACGAGCAGTACTTC	CASGFWPAYEQYF
17	TRBJ2-1	TRBD2	TRBV7-2	-	TGTGCCAGCAGTCTAGAAGGGACTAGCGGGGTCCACAATGAGCAGTTCTTC	CASSLEGTSGVHNEQFF
11	TRBJ1-1	-	TRBV10-2	-	TGCGCCAGCAGTGAACGGGGTGAAGCTTTCTTT	CASSERGEAFF
13	TRBJ1-3	TRBD1	TRBV10-2	-	TGCGCCAGCAGGCTGACAGGGGAAAACACCATATATTTT	CASRLTGENTIYF
15	TRBJ2-5	TRBD2	TRBV5-1	-	TGCGCCAGCAGTTGGGAGGGGACTAGCGGCTCTAGTCAGTACTTC	CASSWEGTSGSSQYF
19	TRBJ2-5	-	TRBV1	once	TGCACCAGCAGCCAAGATCACCGGACTAGCTTAAAGGGGTCGGAGACCCAGTACTTC	CTSSQDHRTSLKGSETQYF
13	TRBJ1-2	TRBD1	TRBV6-5	-	TGTGCCAGCAGTCGGGACAGGGGCTATGGCTACACCTTC	CASSRDRGYGYTF
13	TRBJ1-1	-	TRBV18	-	TGTGCCAGCTCCCGCGAAGACAGTTCTGAAGCTTTCTTT	CASSREDSSEAFF
15	TRBJ2-3	-	TRBV12-5	-	TGTGCTAGTGGTTTGGTAGTCGCAGGCGGGGATACGCAGTATTTT	CASGLVVAGGDTQYF
13	TRBJ1-2	TRBD1	TRBV7-2	few	TGTGCCAGCAGCCTCTGGCAGGGGGCCGGCTACACCTTC	CASSLWQGAGYTF
17	TRBJ1-5	TRBD1	TRBV7-9	-	TGTGCCAGCAGCCAGGGTGGTATGGGGACAGGTGACCAGCCCCAGCATTTT	CASSQGGMGTGDQPQHF
14	TRBJ1-5	-	TRBV2	once	TGTGCCAGCAGGGGGGACACCGACAATCAGCCCCAGCATTTT	CASRGDTDNQPQHF
15	TRBJ1-5	TRBD1	TRBV9	once	TGTGCCAGCAGCGTATCGACAGGGTTGAATCAGCCCCAGCATTTT	CASSVSTGLNQPQHF
15	TRBJ1-6	-	TRBV21-1	-	TGTGCCAGCAGCAAAGCTGGGGACAGAGATTCACCCCTCCACTTT	CASSKAGDRDSPLHF
15	TRBJ1-5	TRBD1	TRBV5-4	-	TGTGCCAGCAGCGCTGGACAGGGGGCAGGACAGCCCCAGCATTTT	CASSAGQGAGQPQHF
16	TRBJ2-7	-	TRBV7-8	-	TGTGCCAGCAGCCCACCCAGCGTCGCGACCTCCTACGAGCAGTACTTC	CASSPPSVATSYEQYF
13	TRBJ1-5	-	TRBV18	few	TGTGCCAGCTCACCGGAACAGAATCAGCCCCAGCATTTT	CASSPEQNQPQHF
14	TRBJ1-3	-	TRBV7-8	few	TGTGCCAGCAGCCCAGACTTCCTGAAAAACACCATATATTTT	CASSPDFLKNTIYF
13	TRBJ2-7	-	TRBV7-8	-	TGTGCCAGCAGCTTCGTCGAAGGGAGGGAGCAGTACTTC	CASSFVEGREQYF
16	TRBJ1-4	-	TRBV5-5	few	TGTGCCAGCAGCTTGGACAGGTCTGCAACTAATGAAAAACTGTTTTTT	CASSLDRSATNEKLFF
13	TRBJ1-1	-	TRBV15	-	TGTGCCACCACGGCGGGACGTGGAACTGAAGCTTTCTTT	CATTAGRGTEAFF
15	TRBJ2-1	TRBD1	TRBV19	-	TGTGCCAGTATCGGGACGACAGGGCCCTACAATGAGCAGTTCTTC	CASIGTTGPYNEQFF
16	TRBJ1-3	-	TRBV5-4	-	TGTGCCAGCAGCTTGGAACGGGACATCTCTGGAAACACCATATATTTT	CASSLERDISGNTIYF
15	TRBJ2-7	TRBD2	TRBV6-1	-	TGTGCCAGCAGTGAAGGGGCTAGCGGGGGCCGCTTCGCGTACTTC	CASSEGASGGRFAYF
14	TRBJ1-2	TRBD1	TRBV6-6	-	TGTGCCAGCACCTTTACCAGGGACAGGGGAGGCTACACCTTC	CASTFTRDRGGYTF
15	TRBJ2-3	TRBD2	TRBV30	-	TGTGCCTGGAGTCAGGGCGGGGGGCCTGGGGGGACGCAGTATTTT	CAWSQGGGPGGTQYF
17	TRBJ2-1	TRBD2	TRBV2	-	TGTGCAAGTCAGGGGACTAGCGGGGGGGTATCCTACAATGAGCAGTTCTTC	CASQGTSGGVSYNEQFF